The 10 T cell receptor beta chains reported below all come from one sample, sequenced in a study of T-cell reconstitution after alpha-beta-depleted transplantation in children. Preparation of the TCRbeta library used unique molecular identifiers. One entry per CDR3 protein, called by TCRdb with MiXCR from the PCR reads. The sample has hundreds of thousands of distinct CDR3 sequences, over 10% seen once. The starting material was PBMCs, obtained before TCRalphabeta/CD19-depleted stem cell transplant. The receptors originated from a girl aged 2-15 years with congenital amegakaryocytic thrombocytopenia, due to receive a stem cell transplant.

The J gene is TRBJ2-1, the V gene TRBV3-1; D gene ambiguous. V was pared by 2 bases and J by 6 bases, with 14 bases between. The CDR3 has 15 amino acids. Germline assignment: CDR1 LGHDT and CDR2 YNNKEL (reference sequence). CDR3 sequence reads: CASSQIFGQTNEQFF. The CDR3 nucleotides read TGTGCCAGCAGCCAAATTTTTGGGCAGACCAATGAGCAGTTCTTC.

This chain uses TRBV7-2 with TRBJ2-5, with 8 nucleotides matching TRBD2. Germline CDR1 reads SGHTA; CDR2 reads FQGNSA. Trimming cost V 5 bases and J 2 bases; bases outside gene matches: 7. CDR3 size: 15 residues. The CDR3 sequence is CASSIGLAEQETQYF. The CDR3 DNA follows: TGTGCCAGCAGCATCGGACTAGCTGAGCAAGAGACCCAGTACTTC.

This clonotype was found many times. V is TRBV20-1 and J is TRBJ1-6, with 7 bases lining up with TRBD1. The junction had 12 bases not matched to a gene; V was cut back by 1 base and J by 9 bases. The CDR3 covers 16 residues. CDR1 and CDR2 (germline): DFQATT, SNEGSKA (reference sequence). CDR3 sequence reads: CSARVKGAGFTSPLHF. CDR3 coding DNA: TGCAGTGCTAGAGTAAAGGGGGCAGGGTTCACTTCACCCCTCCACTTT.

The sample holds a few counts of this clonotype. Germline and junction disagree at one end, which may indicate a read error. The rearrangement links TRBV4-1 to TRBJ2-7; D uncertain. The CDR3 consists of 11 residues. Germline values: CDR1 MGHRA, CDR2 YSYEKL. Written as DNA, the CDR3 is TGCGCCAGCAGCCAAGATCGTACGGTACGCTTC. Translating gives CASSQDRTVRF.

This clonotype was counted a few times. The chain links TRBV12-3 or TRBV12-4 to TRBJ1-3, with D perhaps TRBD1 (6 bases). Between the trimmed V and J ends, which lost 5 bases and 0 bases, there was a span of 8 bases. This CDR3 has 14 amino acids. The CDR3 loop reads CASSRGNSGNTIYF. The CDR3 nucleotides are TGTGCCAGCAGTAGGGGGAACTCTGGAAACACCATATATTTT.

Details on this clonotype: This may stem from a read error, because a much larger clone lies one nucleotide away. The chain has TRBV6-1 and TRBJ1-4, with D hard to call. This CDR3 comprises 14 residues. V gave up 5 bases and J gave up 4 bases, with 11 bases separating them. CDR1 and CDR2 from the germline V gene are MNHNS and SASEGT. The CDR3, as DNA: TGTGCCAGCAGTAGGTCAGAATTTAATGAAAAACTGTTTTTT. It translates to CASSRSEFNEKLFF.

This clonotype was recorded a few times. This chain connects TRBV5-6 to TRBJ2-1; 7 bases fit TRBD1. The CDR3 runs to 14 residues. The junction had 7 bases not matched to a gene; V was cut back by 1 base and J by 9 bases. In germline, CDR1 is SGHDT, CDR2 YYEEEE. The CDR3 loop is CASSLRQGRSEQFF. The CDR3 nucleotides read TGTGCCAGCAGCTTGAGACAGGGCAGGAGTGAGCAGTTCTTC.

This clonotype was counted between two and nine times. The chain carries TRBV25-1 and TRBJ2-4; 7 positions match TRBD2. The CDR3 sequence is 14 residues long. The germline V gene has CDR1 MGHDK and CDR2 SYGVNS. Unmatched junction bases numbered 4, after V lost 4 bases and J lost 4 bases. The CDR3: CASSASSGKNIQYF. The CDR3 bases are TGTGCCAGCAGTGCCTCTAGCGGAAAAAACATTCAGTACTTC. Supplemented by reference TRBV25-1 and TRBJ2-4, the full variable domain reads EADIYQTPRYLVIGTGKKITLECSQTMGHDKMYWYQQDPGMELHLIHYSYGVNSTEKGDLSSESTVSRIRTEHFPLTLESARPSHTSQYLCASSASSGKNIQYFGAGTRLSVL.

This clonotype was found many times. Here the CDR3 DNA reads TGTGCCAGCAGCAACCCGGGTATAGAGAATACGCAGTATTTT. Translated: CASSNPGIENTQYF. The chain couples TRBV6-1 to TRBJ2-3; D ambiguous. The ends were cut back, 6 bases at V and 7 bases at J, with 17 bases in the middle. The CDR3 has 14 amino acids. Germline V gene lookup returns CDR1 MNHNS and CDR2 SASEGT.

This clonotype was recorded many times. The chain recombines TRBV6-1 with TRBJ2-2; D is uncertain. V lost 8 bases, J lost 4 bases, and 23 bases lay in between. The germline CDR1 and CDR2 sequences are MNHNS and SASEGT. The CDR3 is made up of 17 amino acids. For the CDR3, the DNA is TGTGCCAGCGGGCAAATTCCCGGGCCCTTCTTCACCGGGGAGCTGTTTTTT. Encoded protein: CASGQIPGPFFTGELFF.